This T cell receptor beta chain is drawn from a study of shared clonotypes between healthy human individuals. The germline CDR1 and CDR2 sequences are WNHNN and SYGVQD (reference sequence). This CDR3 spans 20 amino acids. V lost 3 bases, J lost 2 bases, and 26 bases lay in between. Naive CD8 cells, CD45RO-negative and positively selected for CCR7, excluded terminally differentiated effector memory CD45RA+ cells. Libraries were prepared by immunoSEQ multiplex PCR; TCRdb keeps only in-frame clonotypes and omits some of them. This sample has under 850,000 clones, with nearly 95% found just once. The source is a man aged 25 to 40 in good health. The sample consisted of naive CD8+ T cells sorted from blood. V usage is TRBV10-1 and J usage is TRBJ2-1; TRBD1 is a possible D gene (6 bases). CDR3 region: CASSDRPQMGTPDAYNEQFF. The CDR3 nucleotides read TGCGCCAGCAGTGATCGGCCTCAAATGGGGACACCCGATGCCTACAATGAGCAGTTCTTC.